This TCR beta chain came from a study of cytomegalovirus exposure and HLA in healthy donors. Primers for the PCR totalled 60 Vbeta and 13 Jbeta. Clones were sequenced by immunoSEQ multiplex PCR, and TCRdb holds only the in-frame ones, with some missing. Of fewer than 200,000 clones in the sample, roughly 85% are singletons; the top ten hold approximately 2.5%. Study-wide results and limits: Confirmation was obtained in vitro that a few CMV-associated chains are specific for CMV antigens.

This clone was counted a few times. The antigen is unknown. The sample was PBMCs. This TCR derives from a man younger than 45 in good health and CMV-seropositive.

This chain's CDR3 is CASSQDQGTAYGYTF. In nucleotides, the CDR3 is TGCGCCAGCAGCCAAGATCAGGGGACAGCCTATGGCTACACCTTC. The chain links TRBV4-1 to TRBJ1-2; TRBD1 matches at 7 bases. The germline V gene encodes CDR1 MGHRA and CDR2 YSYEKL. Trimming cost V 0 bases and J 4 bases; bases outside gene matches: 5. CDR3 length: 15 amino acids.